One sample yielded the 15 T cell receptor beta chains listed below, sequenced in a study of shared clonotypes between healthy human individuals. Libraries were prepared by immunoSEQ multiplex PCR; TCRdb keeps only in-frame clonotypes and omits some of them. Found here are 2,500,000 or so clones, just under 95% of them singletons; the top ten hold 0.3% to 0.4%. Sequencing was performed on naive CD4+ T cells from PBMCs. Subset here: CD45RA+ positively selected. These receptor sequences come from a man between 18 and 35 years old in good health. Some clones in this sample may be carry-over from other donors' samples.

The V gene is TRBV9, the J gene TRBJ2-7, with D possibly called TRBD1 or TRBD2 (6 bases each). This CDR3 has 15 amino acids. The V end was cut by 4 bases, the J end by 6 bases, with 20 bases between. Looked up from germline, CDR1 is SGDLS and CDR2 is YYNGEE. Here the CDR3 reads CASSFGGSGRSEQYF. CDR3 nucleotide sequence: TGTGCCAGCAGCTTCGGGGGCAGCGGGCGGAGCGAGCAGTACTTC.

This chain joins TRBV7-2 and TRBJ2-3; D is uncertain. V lost 5 bases and J 5 bases, leaving 11 bases between the germline ends. The CDR3 extends over 13 amino acids. Per the germline V gene, CDR1 is SGHTA and CDR2 is FQGNSA. CDR3 sequence (DNA): TGTGCCAGCAGCATCGGAACGGGAGATACGCAGTATTTT. Its translation is CASSIGTGDTQYF.

The genes are TRBV28 and TRBJ1-2, with a weak D call TRBD1 (5 bases). The V gene lost 5 bases and the J gene lost 4 bases, with 11 bases spanning the gap. CDR3 length: 13 amino acids. Germline CDR1 is MDHEN and CDR2 is SYDVKM. CDR3 in amino acids: CASSVRVGYGYTF. CDR3 nucleotides: TGTGCCAGCAGTGTCAGGGTGGGCTATGGCTACACCTTC.

This chain links TRBV5-1 with TRBJ2-5; D assignment may be TRBD1 or TRBD2 (5 bases each). There are 17 residues in the CDR3. Trimming stripped 1 base from V and 1 base from J, with 17 bases between. CDR1 is SGHRS, CDR2 YFSETQ, per germline. CDR3 in amino acids: CASSLLGWGSPQETQYF. The CDR3 DNA reads as TGCGCCAGCAGCTTGCTCGGGTGGGGGTCGCCCCAAGAGACCCAGTACTTC.

Details on this clone: Other DNA sequences in the sample encode the same CDR3. The rearrangement links TRBV5-1 to TRBJ2-3, with 11 positions matching TRBD2. CDR1 is SGHRS and CDR2 is YFSETQ in the germline V gene. Trimming removed 10 bases from V and 0 bases from J; junction bases left unmatched: 4. This CDR3 comprises 14 residues. The CDR3 reads CASRTSGSTDTQYF. The CDR3 coding sequence is TGCGCCTCGAGGACTAGCGGGAGCACAGATACGCAGTATTTT.

This chain uses TRBV6-5 with TRBJ2-2; TRBD2 matches 7 bases. CDR1 is MNHEY, CDR2 SVGAGI, per germline. V lost 2 bases and J lost 4; bases outside the gene matches: 4. CDR3 length: 15 residues. CDR3 DNA sequence: TGTGCCAGCAGTTACGGGGGAGGGCCCACCGGGGAGCTGTTTTTT. It is translated as CASSYGGGPTGELFF.

V usage is TRBV7-3 and J usage is TRBJ2-2; 8 bases are shared with TRBD1. Germline V gene sequence: CDR1 SGHTA, CDR2 FQGTGA. The CDR3 extends over 16 amino acids. The V gene end was trimmed by 10 bases and the J gene end by 4 bases; junction bases not matched to a gene: 14. CDR3 sequence (DNA): TGTGCCACGCGGAACAGGGGGGCGGTGAGCACCGGGGAGCTGTTTTTT. Its translation is CATRNRGAVSTGELFF.

This chain uses TRBV7-9 with TRBJ1-1; possibly TRBD1 for D (5 bases). The V end lost 0 bases, the J end lost 1 base, and 9 bases lay between the germline ends. Germline CDR1 is SEHNR and CDR2 is FQNEAQ (reference sequence). CDR3 length: 15 amino acids. CDR3 in amino acids: CASSLAYGGNTEAFF. CDR3 DNA sequence: TGTGCCAGCAGCTTAGCGTATGGGGGGAACACTGAAGCTTTCTTT.

The V and J genes are TRBV6-5 and TRBJ2-1; 10 bases map to TRBD1. This CDR3 spans 14 amino acids. From germline, CDR1 is MNHEY and CDR2 SVGAGI. Germline trimming cut 8 bases from V and 7 bases from J; bases unmatched to any gene: 8. CDR3 coding DNA: TGTGCCAGCGGGACAGGGGACAGTTTTAATGAGCAGTTCTTC. As protein: CASGTGDSFNEQFF.

This clone was detected once. This chain joins TRBV27 and TRBJ2-1; D call uncertain. Trimming removed 7 bases from V and 6 bases from J, with 7 bases in between. The CDR3 spans 11 residues. Germline values: CDR1 MNHEY, CDR2 SMNVEV (reference sequence). The chain's CDR3 is CASNSINEQFF. Written as DNA, the CDR3 is TGTGCCAGCAACTCCATCAATGAGCAGTTCTTC.

This clone showed up just once. The genes are TRBV5-1 and TRBJ1-1; D may be TRBD1 (5 bases). Trimming left V 5 bases short and J 0 bases short, with 14 bases between. Germline V lookup: CDR1 SGHRS, CDR2 YFSETQ. This CDR3 has 15 residues. CDR3 sequence: CASRFIGGMNTEAFF. The CDR3 DNA sequence: TGCGCCAGCAGATTCATCGGGGGGATGAACACTGAAGCTTTCTTT.

The V gene is TRBV28, the J gene TRBJ1-4; D gene ambiguous. The CDR3 contains 20 residues. The germline V and J ends were trimmed by 6 bases and 0 bases, with 26 bases remaining between them. Germline lookup yields CDR1 MDHEN and CDR2 SYDVKM. CDR3: CASRLISHRLLSPTNEKLFF. In DNA, the CDR3 is TGTGCCAGCAGACTTATTAGTCATCGGCTTTTGTCTCCAACTAATGAAAAACTGTTTTTT.

This rearrangement joins TRBV29-1 to TRBJ2-1; the match to TRBD2 covers 8 bases. CDR3 size: 12 residues. V lost 6 bases and J lost 8; bases outside the gene matches: 6. Germline V gene sequence: CDR1 SQVTM, CDR2 ANQGSEA. The CDR3 region has the DNA TGCAGCGTGAAAAGCGGGAGTGATGAGCAGTTCTTC. Translating gives CSVKSGSDEQFF.

With respect to this clone: This sample also contains other DNA sequences that code for the same CDR3. The chain couples TRBV27 to TRBJ2-1; possible D gene TRBD1, 5 bases. CDR1 MNHEY and CDR2 SMNVEV come from the germline V gene (reference sequence). The V gene lost 0 bases and the J gene lost 4 bases, with 13 bases spanning the gap. The CDR3 is made up of 16 amino acids. The CDR3 DNA follows: TGTGCCAGCAGTTTATCAGGGGCGTTGGGGTACAATGAGCAGTTCTTC. This translates into CASSLSGALGYNEQFF.

The chain couples TRBV5-8 to TRBJ1-1; 11 positions match TRBD1. Germline CDR1 reads SGHTS; CDR2 reads YDEGEE. The CDR3 has 16 amino acids. J was trimmed by 2 bases and V by 2 bases; bases with no gene match: 5. The chain's CDR3 is CASSLGTGGTNTEAFF. The CDR3 bases are TGTGCCAGCAGCTTAGGGACAGGGGGAACTAACACTGAAGCTTTCTTT.